A selection of T cell receptor beta chains follows, all from one sample in a study of siplizumab effects on memory and regulatory T cells. The assay was immunoSEQ multiplex PCR, and TCRdb's table has in-frame clones only and misses some. The repertoire holds more than 95,000 clones, about 94% seen once, with roughly 1.8% in the top ten. The specimen sequenced was non-Treg CD4+ T cells sorted from blood. The receptors come from a human donor in good health. CDR3s include the opening cysteine and the closing phenylalanine or tryptophan. The D gene is left open where the match is weak. Only some rows state a clone size, as once, few, many or a class for expanded clones.

J	D	V	size	CDR3	DNA
TRBJ2-3	-	TRBV29-1	-	CSVRRDLSTDTQYF	TGCAGCGTCAGACGGGACTTGAGCACAGATACGCAGTATTTT
TRBJ1-1	-	TRBV6-5	-	CASSRSRGEAFF	TGTGCCAGCAGTCGATCGCGGGGTGAAGCTTTCTTT
TRBJ1-3	-	TRBV7-8	-	CASSPRLSLGNTIYF	TGTGCCAGCAGCCCCCGACTTTCCCTCGGAAACACCATATATTTT
TRBJ2-1	-	TRBV18	-	CASSLRQDSSYNEQFF	TGTGCCAGCTCACTCCGACAGGATAGCTCCTACAATGAGCAGTTCTTC
TRBJ1-4	-	TRBV5-1	-	CASSPDIGATNEKLFF	TGCGCCAGCAGCCCGGATATCGGGGCGACTAATGAAAAACTGTTTTTT
TRBJ1-1	-	TRBV19	-	CASSSLSTGDTEAFF	TGTGCCAGTAGTTCGCTCTCTACGGGGGACACTGAAGCTTTCTTT
TRBJ2-5	TRBD1	TRBV18	-	CASSPQDRGRGTQYF	TGTGCCAGCTCACCACAAGACAGGGGGCGAGGGACCCAGTACTTC
TRBJ2-5	TRBD1	TRBV4-1	-	CASSQGDRDQETQYF	TGCGCCAGCAGCCAAGGGGACAGGGATCAAGAGACCCAGTACTTC
TRBJ2-5	TRBD2	TRBV5-1	-	CASSSSGGLTEETQYF	TGCGCCAGCAGCTCTAGCGGGGGACTCACAGAAGAGACCCAGTACTTC
TRBJ2-5	TRBD2	TRBV6-1	-	CASTKGQPGGETQYF	TGTGCCAGCACCAAAGGTCAACCGGGGGGGGAGACCCAGTACTTC
TRBJ1-5	-	TRBV6-1	-	CASSHRFSGNQPQHF	TGTGCCAGCAGCCACAGGTTTTCGGGCAATCAGCCCCAGCATTTT
TRBJ1-2	-	TRBV6-6	-	CASSYSEGYTF	TGTGCCAGCAGTTACTCGGAGGGCTACACCTTC
TRBJ2-7	TRBD1	TRBV18	-	CASSRTGIAYEQYF	TGTGCCAGCTCGCGGACAGGGATTGCCTACGAGCAGTACTTC
TRBJ2-7	-	TRBV4-2	-	CASSQAGDSYEQYF	TGTGCCAGCAGCCAAGCGGGGGACTCCTACGAGCAGTACTTC
TRBJ2-4	-	TRBV19	-	CASSIDGRRPAKNIQYF	TGTGCCAGTAGTATAGATGGACGGCGGCCCGCCAAAAACATTCAGTACTTC
TRBJ2-7	-	TRBV7-9	-	CASSPTSYEQYF	TGTGCCAGCAGCCCTACTAGCTACGAGCAGTACTTC
TRBJ2-5	-	TRBV7-3	-	CASSLVGMPQETQYF	TGTGCCAGCAGCTTGGTAGGGATGCCCCAAGAGACCCAGTACTTC
TRBJ2-7	TRBD1	TRBV2	-	CASSRDRGSYEQYF	TGTGCCAGCAGCCGGGACAGGGGCTCCTACGAGCAGTACTTC
TRBJ1-1	-	TRBV11-2	-	CASSPQVNTEAFF	TGTGCCAGCAGCCCACAGGTGAACACTGAAGCTTTCTTT
TRBJ2-2	-	TRBV12-2	-	CASRPPQERGRINTGELFF	TGTGCAAGTCGCCCACCCCAGGAGAGGGGGCGCATTAACACCGGGGAGCTGTTTTTT
TRBJ1-4	-	TRBV7-9	-	CASSTSTLVGEKLFF	TGTGCCAGCAGCACCTCGACCCTAGTGGGGGAAAAACTGTTTTTT
TRBJ2-1	-	TRBV6-5	-	CASSYSGGIVEQFF	TGTGCCAGCAGTTACTCTGGGGGGATTGTTGAGCAGTTCTTC
TRBJ2-1	TRBD2	TRBV6-5	-	CASSYRRGAYNEQFF	TGTGCCAGCAGTTACAGGCGGGGGGCCTACAATGAGCAGTTCTTC
TRBJ1-5	TRBD1	TRBV6-1	once	CASSEARRTGSNQPQHF	TGTGCCAGCAGTGAAGCTAGGAGGACAGGGAGCAATCAGCCCCAGCATTTT
TRBJ2-7	TRBD1	TRBV10-3	-	CATSGQGLSYEQYF	TGTGCCACCTCGGGACAGGGTCTTTCCTACGAGCAGTACTTC
TRBJ2-7	TRBD2	TRBV29-1	-	CSVSGGPHSSYEQYF	TGCAGCGTTTCGGGGGGTCCTCACTCATCCTACGAGCAGTACTTC
TRBJ2-7	-	TRBV7-3	-	CASSLMASPNYEQYF	TGTGCCAGCAGCTTAATGGCTAGCCCGAACTACGAGCAGTACTTC
TRBJ1-6	TRBD1	TRBV5-1	-	CASSLFARTGADNSPLHF	TGCGCCAGCTCTCTTTTTGCTAGGACAGGGGCGGATAATTCACCCCTCCACTTT
TRBJ2-2	TRBD2	TRBV7-2	-	CASLPGGAGTGELFF	TGTGCCAGCTTGCCCGGGGGGGCCGGAACCGGGGAGCTGTTTTTT
TRBJ1-2	TRBD1	TRBV18	-	CASSPYRGQGYTF	TGTGCCAGCTCGCCATACAGGGGTCAGGGCTACACCTTC
TRBJ2-1	TRBD2	TRBV2	-	CASRGSGGSYNEQFF	TGTGCCAGCAGGGGTAGCGGGGGATCCTACAATGAGCAGTTCTTC
TRBJ2-2	-	TRBV6-1	-	CASSEVQWGALQNTGELFF	TGTGCCAGCAGTGAAGTCCAGTGGGGGGCCCTACAGAACACCGGGGAGCTGTTTTTT
TRBJ2-5	-	TRBV10-3	-	CAISVGDGQETQYF	TGTGCCATCAGTGTCGGGGACGGACAAGAGACCCAGTACTTC
TRBJ2-3	TRBD2	TRBV7-2	-	CASSLERDYTDTQYF	TGTGCCAGCAGCTTAGAACGGGACTACACAGATACGCAGTATTTT
TRBJ1-2	TRBD1	TRBV5-6	-	CASSLMDRANYGYTF	TGTGCCAGCAGCTTAATGGACAGGGCAAACTATGGCTACACCTTC
TRBJ2-4	TRBD2	TRBV10-3	-	CAMAREGFQNIQYF	TGTGCCATGGCAAGGGAGGGGTTCCAAAACATTCAGTACTTC
TRBJ2-3	-	TRBV4-2	-	CASSQDGGPPDTQYF	TGTGCCAGCAGCCAAGACGGGGGCCCTCCAGATACGCAGTATTTT
TRBJ2-7	-	TRBV13	-	CASSLVPGPGVSYEQYF	TGTGCCAGCAGCTTAGTCCCGGGGCCGGGGGTATCCTACGAGCAGTACTTC
TRBJ2-7	TRBD2	TRBV6-5	-	CASTRGRVSYEQYF	TGTGCCAGCACCCGCGGGAGAGTATCCTACGAGCAGTACTTC
TRBJ1-1	-	TRBV5-3	-	CARKGGPRGEAFF	TGTGCCAGAAAAGGGGGGCCCCGCGGTGAAGCTTTCTTT
TRBJ2-7	-	TRBV10-3	-	CAISEGHPAYEQYF	TGTGCCATCAGTGAAGGACACCCAGCCTACGAGCAGTACTTC
TRBJ2-1	-	TRBV9	once	CASSALGTSNNEQFF	TGTGCCAGCAGCGCCCTCGGGACTTCTAACAATGAGCAGTTCTTC
TRBJ2-7	-	TRBV28	-	CASRTTGWSYEQYF	TGTGCCAGCAGGACCACAGGGTGGTCCTACGAGCAGTACTTC
TRBJ1-6	-	TRBV10-3	-	CAISETQGNSPLHF	TGTGCCATCAGTGAGACCCAGGGTAATTCACCCCTCCACTTT
TRBJ2-3	TRBD2	TRBV7-9	-	CASSGAGGVDTQYF	TGTGCCAGCTCCGGTGCGGGGGGCGTAGATACGCAGTATTTT
TRBJ2-5	-	TRBV5-1	once	CASSDLETQYF	TGCGCCAGCTCCGATTTAGAGACCCAGTACTTC
TRBJ1-5	-	TRBV6-1	-	CASSEVDSSVTQHF	TGTGCCAGCAGTGAAGTGGACTCCTCGGTGACCCAGCATTTT